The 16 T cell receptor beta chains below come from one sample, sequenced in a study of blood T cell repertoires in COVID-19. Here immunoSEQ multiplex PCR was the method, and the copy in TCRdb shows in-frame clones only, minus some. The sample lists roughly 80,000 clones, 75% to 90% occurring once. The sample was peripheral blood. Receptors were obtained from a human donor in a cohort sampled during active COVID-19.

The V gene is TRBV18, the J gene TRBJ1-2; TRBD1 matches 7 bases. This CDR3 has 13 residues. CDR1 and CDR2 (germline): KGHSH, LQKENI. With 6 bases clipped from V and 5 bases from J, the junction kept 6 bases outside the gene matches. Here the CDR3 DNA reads TGTGCCAGCTCCGGGACAGAGAGTTATGGCTACACCTTC. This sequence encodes CASSGTESYGYTF.

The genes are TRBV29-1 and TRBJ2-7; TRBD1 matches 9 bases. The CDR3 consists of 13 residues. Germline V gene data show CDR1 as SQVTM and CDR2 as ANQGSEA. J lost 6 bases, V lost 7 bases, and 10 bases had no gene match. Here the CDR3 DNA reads TGCAGCGCCACCGGGACAGGGTTGGCCGAGCAGTACTTC. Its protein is CSATGTGLAEQYF.

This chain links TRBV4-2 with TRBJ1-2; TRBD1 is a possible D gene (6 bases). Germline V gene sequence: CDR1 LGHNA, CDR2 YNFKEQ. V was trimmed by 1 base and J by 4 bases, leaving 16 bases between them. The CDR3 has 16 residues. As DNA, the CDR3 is TGTGCCAGCAGCCAAGGGGTACAGGGCGGGGGCTATGGCTACACCTTC. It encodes CASSQGVQGGGYGYTF.

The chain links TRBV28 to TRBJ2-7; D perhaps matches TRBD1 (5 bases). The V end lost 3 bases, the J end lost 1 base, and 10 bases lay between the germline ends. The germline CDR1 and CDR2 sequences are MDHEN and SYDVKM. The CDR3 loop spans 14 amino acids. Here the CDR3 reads CASSFSAGSYEQYF. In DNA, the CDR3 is TGTGCCAGCAGTTTCTCGGCAGGGTCCTACGAGCAGTACTTC.

Here the CDR3 reads CASSVEGLNEQYF. Here the CDR3 DNA reads TGTGCCAGCAGCGTAGAGGGGTTGAACGAGCAGTACTTC. This chain joins TRBV9 and TRBJ2-7, with a possible D match to TRBD1 (5 bases). Trimming pared 0 bases from V and 5 bases from J, leaving 9 bases between. The CDR3 runs 13 residues. CDR1 and CDR2 from the germline V gene are SGDLS and YYNGEE.

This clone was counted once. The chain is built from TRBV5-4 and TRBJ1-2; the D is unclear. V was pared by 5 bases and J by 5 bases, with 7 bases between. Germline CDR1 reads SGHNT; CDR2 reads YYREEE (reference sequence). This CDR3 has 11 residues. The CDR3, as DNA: TGTGCCAGCAGTGGCTTTTATGGCTACACCTTC. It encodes CASSGFYGYTF.

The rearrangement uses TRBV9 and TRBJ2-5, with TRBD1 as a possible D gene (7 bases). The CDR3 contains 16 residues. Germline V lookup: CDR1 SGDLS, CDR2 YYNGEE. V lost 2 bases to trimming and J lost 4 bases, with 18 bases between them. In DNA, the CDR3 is TGTGCCAGCAGCGTCGACCGACAGGGAGGAGGAGAGACCCAGTACTTC. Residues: CASSVDRQGGGETQYF.

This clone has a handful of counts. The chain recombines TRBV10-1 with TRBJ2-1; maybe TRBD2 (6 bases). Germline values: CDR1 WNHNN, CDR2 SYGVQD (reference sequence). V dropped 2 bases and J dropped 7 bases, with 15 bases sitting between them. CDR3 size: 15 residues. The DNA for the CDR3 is TGCGCCAGCAGTGAGCTGCAGGGTGCGGGGAATGAGCAGTTCTTC. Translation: CASSELQGAGNEQFF.

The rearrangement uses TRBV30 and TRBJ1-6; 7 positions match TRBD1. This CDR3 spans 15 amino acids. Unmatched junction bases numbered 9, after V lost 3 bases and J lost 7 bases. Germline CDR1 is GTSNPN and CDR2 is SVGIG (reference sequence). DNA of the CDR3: TGTGCCTGGAGCGTCTTGGACAGGAGCAATTCACCCCTCCACTTT. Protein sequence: CAWSVLDRSNSPLHF.

This CDR3 reads CASSFTRDTSTDTQYF. The CDR3 region has the DNA TGTGCCAGCAGTTTTACTCGGGACACAAGCACAGATACGCAGTATTTT. The gene calls are TRBV2 and TRBJ2-3, with D perhaps matching TRBD1 (6 bases). The CDR3 covers 16 residues. Germline V gene sequence: CDR1 SNHLY, CDR2 FYNNEI. With 5 bases removed from V and 0 bases from J, the gap between germline ends came to 15 bases.

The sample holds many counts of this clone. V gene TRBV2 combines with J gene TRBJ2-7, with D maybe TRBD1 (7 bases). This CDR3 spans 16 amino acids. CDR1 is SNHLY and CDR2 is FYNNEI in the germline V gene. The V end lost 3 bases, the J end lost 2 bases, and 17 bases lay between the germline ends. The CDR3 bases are TGTGCCAGCAGTGACGGGGGACAGCGCGGTCCCTACGAGCAGTACTTC. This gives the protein CASSDGGQRGPYEQYF. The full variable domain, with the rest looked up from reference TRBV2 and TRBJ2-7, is EPEVTQTPSHQVTQMGQEVILRCVPISNHLYFYWYRQILGQKVEFLVSFYNNEISEKSEIFDDQFSVERPDGSNFTLKIRSTKLEDSAMYFCASSDGGQRGPYEQYFGPGTRLTVT.

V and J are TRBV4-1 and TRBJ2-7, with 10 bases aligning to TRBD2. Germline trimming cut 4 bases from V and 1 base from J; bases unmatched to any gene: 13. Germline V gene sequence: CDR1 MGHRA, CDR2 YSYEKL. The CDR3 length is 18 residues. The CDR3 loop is CASSPSISGGPRSYEQYF. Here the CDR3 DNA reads TGCGCCAGCAGCCCTAGCATTAGCGGGGGGCCTCGTTCCTACGAGCAGTACTTC.

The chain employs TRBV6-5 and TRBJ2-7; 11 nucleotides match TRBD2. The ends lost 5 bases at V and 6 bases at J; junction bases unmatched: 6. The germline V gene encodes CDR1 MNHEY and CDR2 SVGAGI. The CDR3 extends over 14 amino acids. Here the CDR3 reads CASSIGTSGAEQYF. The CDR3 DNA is TGTGCCAGCAGTATTGGGACTAGCGGTGCCGAGCAGTACTTC.

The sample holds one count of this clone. CDR3 bases: TGTGCCAGCAGCTTCCACCAGGGCTACGAGCAGTACTTC. Translating it yields CASSFHQGYEQYF. The rearrangement joins TRBV12-3 or TRBV12-4 to TRBJ2-7, with D possibly TRBD1 on 5 matching bases. CDR3 length: 13 amino acids. V gave up 6 bases and J gave up 3 bases, with 12 bases separating them.

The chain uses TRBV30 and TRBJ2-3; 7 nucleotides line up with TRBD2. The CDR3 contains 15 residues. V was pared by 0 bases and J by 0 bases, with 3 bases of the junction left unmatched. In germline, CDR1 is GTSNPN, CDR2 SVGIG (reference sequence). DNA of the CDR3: TGTGCCTGGAGTGTTGGCGGGAGTAGCACAGATACGCAGTATTTT. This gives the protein CAWSVGGSSTDTQYF.

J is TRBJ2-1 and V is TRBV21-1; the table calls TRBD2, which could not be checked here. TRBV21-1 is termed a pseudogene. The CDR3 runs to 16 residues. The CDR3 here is CASEWGGSNHCNEQFF. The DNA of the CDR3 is TGTGCCAGCGAATGGGGAGGAAGCAATCATTGCAATGAGCAGTTCTTC.